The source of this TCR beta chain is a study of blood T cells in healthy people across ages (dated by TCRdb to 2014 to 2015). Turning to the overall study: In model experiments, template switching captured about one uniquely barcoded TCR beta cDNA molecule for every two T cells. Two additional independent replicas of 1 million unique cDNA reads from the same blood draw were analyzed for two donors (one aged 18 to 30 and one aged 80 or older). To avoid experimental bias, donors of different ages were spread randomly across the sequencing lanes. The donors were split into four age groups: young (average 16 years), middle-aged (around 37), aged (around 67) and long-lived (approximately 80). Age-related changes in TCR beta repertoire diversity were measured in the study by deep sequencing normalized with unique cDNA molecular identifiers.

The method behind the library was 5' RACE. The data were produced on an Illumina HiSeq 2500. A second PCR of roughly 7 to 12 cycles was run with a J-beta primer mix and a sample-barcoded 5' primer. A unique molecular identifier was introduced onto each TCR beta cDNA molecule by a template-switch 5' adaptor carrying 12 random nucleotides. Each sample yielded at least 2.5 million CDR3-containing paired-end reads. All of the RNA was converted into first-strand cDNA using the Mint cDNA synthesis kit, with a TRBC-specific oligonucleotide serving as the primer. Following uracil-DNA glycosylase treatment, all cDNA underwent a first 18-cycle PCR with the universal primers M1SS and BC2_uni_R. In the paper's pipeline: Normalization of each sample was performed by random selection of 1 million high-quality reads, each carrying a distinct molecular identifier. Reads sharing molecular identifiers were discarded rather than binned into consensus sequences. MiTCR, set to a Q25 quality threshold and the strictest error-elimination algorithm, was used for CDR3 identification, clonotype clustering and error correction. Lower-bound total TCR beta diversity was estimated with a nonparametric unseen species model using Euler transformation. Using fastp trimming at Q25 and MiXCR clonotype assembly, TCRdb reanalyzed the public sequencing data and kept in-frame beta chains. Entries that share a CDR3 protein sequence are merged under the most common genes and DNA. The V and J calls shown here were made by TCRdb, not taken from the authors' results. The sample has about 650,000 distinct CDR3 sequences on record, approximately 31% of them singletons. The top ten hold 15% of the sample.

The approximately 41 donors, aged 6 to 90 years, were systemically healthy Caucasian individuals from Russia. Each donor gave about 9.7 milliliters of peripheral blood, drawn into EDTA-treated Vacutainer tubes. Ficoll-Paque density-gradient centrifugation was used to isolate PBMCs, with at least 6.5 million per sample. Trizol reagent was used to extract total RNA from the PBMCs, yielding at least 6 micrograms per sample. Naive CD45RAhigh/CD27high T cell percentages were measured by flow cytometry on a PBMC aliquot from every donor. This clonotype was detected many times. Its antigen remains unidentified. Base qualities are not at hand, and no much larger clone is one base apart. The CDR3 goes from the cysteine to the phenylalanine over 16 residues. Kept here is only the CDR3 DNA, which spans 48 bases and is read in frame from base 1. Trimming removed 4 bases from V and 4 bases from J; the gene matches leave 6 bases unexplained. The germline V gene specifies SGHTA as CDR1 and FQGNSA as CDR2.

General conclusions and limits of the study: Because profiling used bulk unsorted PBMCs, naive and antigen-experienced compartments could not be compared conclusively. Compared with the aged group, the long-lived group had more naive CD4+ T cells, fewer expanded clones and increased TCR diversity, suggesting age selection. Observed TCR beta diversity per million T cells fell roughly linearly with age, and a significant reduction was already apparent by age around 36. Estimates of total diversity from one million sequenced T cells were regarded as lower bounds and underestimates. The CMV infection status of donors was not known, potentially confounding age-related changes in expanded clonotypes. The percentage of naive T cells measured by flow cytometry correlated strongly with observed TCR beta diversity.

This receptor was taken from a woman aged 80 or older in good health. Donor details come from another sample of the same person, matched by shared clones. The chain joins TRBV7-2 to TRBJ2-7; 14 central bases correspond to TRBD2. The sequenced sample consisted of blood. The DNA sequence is TGTGCCAGCAGCTACCGGACTAGCGGGGGGTTTTACGAGCAGTACTTC. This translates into CASSYRTSGGFYEQYF.